Below, 19 T cell receptor beta chains from the same sample are listed, as sequenced in a study of CD8 T cells in ankylosing spondylitis. Points from the study as a whole: Among TCR beta sequences, a motif of eight or nine highly homologous variants appeared characteristic of ankylosing spondylitis blood.

TCRdb itself ran the 5' RACE reads through MiXCR, one entry per CDR3 protein. The table lists about 220,000 distinct CDR3 sequences, around 17% of them singletons. No antigen has been identified for these receptors. The specimen was blood, either unsorted or a sorted T cell fraction (not recorded which). Receptors originate from a male donor with ankylosing spondylitis.

This clonotype was observed at least ten times. The chain recombines TRBV4-1 with TRBJ2-1; D is uncertain. Looked up from germline, CDR1 is MGHRA and CDR2 is YSYEKL. The V end was cut by 0 bases, the J end by 2 bases, with 8 bases between. This CDR3 contains 15 residues. The CDR3 nucleotides read TGCGCCAGCAGCCAAGATAGTTCCCCCTACAATGAGCAGTTCTTC. Amino acids: CASSQDSSPYNEQFF.

V and J are TRBV7-9 and TRBJ1-1, with D unresolved. Germline assignment: CDR1 SEHNR and CDR2 FQNEAQ (reference sequence). V lost 3 bases to trimming and J lost 4 bases, with 3 bases between them. CDR3 length equals 11 residues. The CDR3 sequence is CASSLSTEAFF. Here the CDR3 DNA reads TGTGCCAGCAGCTTGAGCACTGAAGCTTTCTTT. Drawing the rest from reference TRBV7-9 and TRBJ1-1, the complete variable domain is DTGVSQNPRHKITKRGQNVTFRCDPISEHNRLYWYRQTLGQGPEFLTYFQNEAQLEKSRLLSDRFSAERPKGSFSTLEIQRTEQGDSAMYLCASSLSTEAFFGQGTRLTVV.

Comment on this clonotype: Germline is not matched at one junction end, which may reflect a read error. This chain connects TRBV5-1 to TRBJ1-1; a weak D match, TRBD1 (6 bases). The CDR3 consists of 15 residues. Germline CDR1 is SGHRS and CDR2 is YFSETQ. CDR3 sequence reads: CASNLEGVKGDEAFF. As DNA, the CDR3 is TGCGCCAGCAACTTGGAGGGGGTAAAGGGAGATGAAGCTTTCTTT.

There are a few counts of this clonotype. This chain uses TRBV13 with TRBJ2-3, with 11 bases identical to TRBD1. The germline V gene has CDR1 PRHDT and CDR2 FYEKMQ (reference sequence). J was trimmed by 2 bases and V by 5 bases; bases with no gene match: 9. The CDR3 sequence is 17 residues long. The DNA for the CDR3 is TGTGCCAGCAGCGGACCGGGACAGGGGGTTCCCACAGATACGCAGTATTTT. It yields the protein CASSGPGQGVPTDTQYF.

This clonotype was counted only a few times. The J gene is TRBJ2-2, the V gene TRBV7-8; 8 nucleotides match TRBD1. After removal of 7 bases from V and 6 bases from J, the junction contained 7 bases not matched to a gene. Germline V gene lookup returns CDR1 SGHVS and CDR2 FQNEAQ. The CDR3 has 14 amino acids. The CDR3 sequence: CASTQNRGAGELFF. The DNA for the CDR3 is TGTGCCAGCACCCAGAACAGGGGGGCCGGGGAGCTGTTTTTT.

This clonotype has more than one count but fewer than ten. The chain is built from TRBV12-3 or TRBV12-4 and TRBJ2-5; TRBD2 aligns across 14 bases. This CDR3 contains 19 residues. V lost 5 bases, J lost 0 bases, and 11 bases stayed unmatched. The CDR3 nucleotides read TGTGCCAGCAGTCTATCCCTGGGACTAGCGGGAGCGAACCAAGAGACCCAGTACTTC. This encodes CASSLSLGLAGANQETQYF.

This chain joins TRBV7-9 and TRBJ2-7; D tentatively reads TRBD1 or TRBD2 (6 bases each). The ends were cut back, 3 bases at V and 2 bases at J, with 14 bases in the middle. Germline values: CDR1 SEHNR, CDR2 FQNEAQ (reference sequence). There are 15 residues in the CDR3. CDR3 sequence (DNA): TGTGCCAGCAGCTTCGAACGGGGGCGGGCCTACGAGCAGTACTTC. It yields the protein CASSFERGRAYEQYF.

This clonotype was seen repeatedly, ten times or more. The J gene is TRBJ1-3, the V gene TRBV29-1; D is unclear. Germline assignment: CDR1 SQVTM and CDR2 ANQGSEA. The CDR3 length is 13 residues. Between the trimmed V and J ends, which lost 4 bases and 4 bases, there was a span of 11 bases. In nucleotides, the CDR3 is TGCAGCGTTGTTGGAGACCTGGGAAACACCATATATTTT. This encodes CSVVGDLGNTIYF.

The rearrangement joins TRBV27 to TRBJ1-2, with D maybe TRBD1 (5 bases). V was cut by 8 bases and J by 4 bases, with 14 bases left in between. Germline V gene lookup returns CDR1 MNHEY and CDR2 SMNVEV (reference sequence). The CDR3 extends over 13 amino acids. In nucleotides, the CDR3 is TGTGCCAGCGGGCCAGGGAAGAGCTATGGCTACACCTTC. It yields the protein CASGPGKSYGYTF.

V is TRBV28 and J is TRBJ1-4, with a weak D call TRBD1 (6 bases). V was trimmed by 2 bases and J by 4 bases, leaving 14 bases between them. The CDR3 sequence is 16 residues long. The V gene's germline CDR1 is MDHEN and CDR2 SYDVKM. For the CDR3, the DNA is TGTGCCAGCAGTTTACCGTTAACAGGGTATAATGAAAAACTGTTTTTT. It translates to CASSLPLTGYNEKLFF.

This clonotype was counted between two and nine times. The V and J genes are TRBV7-9 and TRBJ1-1; 11 bases are a match to TRBD1. Germline CDR1 and CDR2: SEHNR and FQNEAQ (reference sequence). The trim removed 4 bases at V and 3 bases at J, leaving 4 bases unmatched. This CDR3 has 15 amino acids. The CDR3 DNA follows: TGTGCCAGCAGCTCAGGACAGGGGGCGGACACTGAAGCTTTCTTT. It specifies CASSSGQGADTEAFF.

This rearrangement joins TRBV27 to TRBJ2-7; D not certain. Trimming took 8 bases from V and 6 from J, leaving 8 bases between them. The CDR3 is 10 residues long. CDR1 and CDR2 (germline): MNHEY, SMNVEV (reference sequence). In nucleotides, the CDR3 is TGTGCCAGCGGTACGGGCGAGCAGTACTTC. This encodes CASGTGEQYF.

This clonotype was observed a handful of times. This chain connects TRBV27 to TRBJ2-3; 7 bases map to TRBD1. Germline values: CDR1 MNHEY, CDR2 SMNVEV (reference sequence). J lost 4 bases, V lost 6 bases, and 13 bases had no gene match. CDR3 length: 16 residues. DNA of the CDR3: TGTGCCAGCAGCCAGGGGGAGTTGTTCTCCCCAGATACGCAGTATTTT. Its translation is CASSQGELFSPDTQYF.

This chain links TRBV28 with TRBJ2-7; 7 bases map to TRBD2. Germline CDR1 and CDR2: MDHEN and SYDVKM. The V gene end was trimmed by 3 bases and the J gene end by 2 bases; junction bases not matched to a gene: 7. This CDR3 is 15 amino acids long. The CDR3 is CASSLEAGLPYEQYF. In nucleotides, the CDR3 is TGTGCCAGCAGTTTGGAAGCGGGACTCCCCTACGAGCAGTACTTC. Combining the CDR3 with reference TRBV28 and TRBJ2-7 gives the whole variable domain DVKVTQSSRYLVKRTGEKVFLECVQDMDHENMFWYRQDPGLGLRLIYFSYDVKMKEKGDIPEGYSVSREKKERFSLILESASTNQTSMYLCASSLEAGLPYEQYFGPGTRLTVT.

The chain joins TRBV5-1 to TRBJ2-1; D is ambiguous. Trimming removed 1 base at V and 1 base at J, with 6 bases between. Germline CDR1 and CDR2: SGHRS and YFSETQ. The CDR3 loop spans 14 amino acids. The CDR3: CASSLISSYNEQFF. The CDR3 coding sequence is TGCGCCAGCAGCTTGATTTCTTCCTACAATGAGCAGTTCTTC.

This clonotype was picked up many times. The chain's CDR3 is CASSPGQLNEAFF. The CDR3 DNA reads TGTGCCAGCAGCCCGGGACAACTAAATGAAGCTTTCTTT. The rearrangement links TRBV12-3 or TRBV12-4 to TRBJ1-1; D perhaps matches TRBD1 (6 bases). The CDR3 length is 13 residues. V lost 6 bases and J 7 bases, leaving 15 bases between the germline ends.

This sequence joins TRBV20-1 and TRBJ2-2, with 7 bases identical to TRBD2. This CDR3 is 17 amino acids long. V trimming: 0 bases; J trimming: 0 bases; junction bases outside the gene matches: 7. Germline values: CDR1 DFQATT, CDR2 SNEGSKA (reference sequence). DNA of the CDR3: TGCAGTGCTAGAGAGAAAGCGGGGACGACGAACACCGGGGAGCTGTTTTTT. Residues: CSAREKAGTTNTGELFF.

The chain employs TRBV3-1 and TRBJ1-2; no clear D. V was shortened by 1 base and J by 0 bases, with 9 bases between the two germline ends. The CDR3 length is 15 residues. Germline CDR1 reads LGHDT; CDR2 reads YNNKEL (reference sequence). CDR3 nucleotides: TGTGCCAGCAGCCAAGTCGGCCTTTCTAACTATGGCTACACCTTC. It codes for CASSQVGLSNYGYTF. Drawing the rest from reference TRBV3-1 and TRBJ1-2, the complete variable domain is DTAVSQTPKYLVTQMGNDKSIKCEQNLGHDTMYWYKQDSKKFLKIMFSYNNKELIINETVPNRFSPKSPDKAHLNLHINSLELGDSAVYFCASSQVGLSNYGYTFGSGTRLTVV.

This clonotype was seen more than once but under ten times. This chain links TRBV2 with TRBJ2-5; 15 nucleotides align to TRBD2. Losses at the gene ends were 6 bases for V and 5 bases for J; bases not matched to a gene: 10. The length of the CDR3 is 17 residues. CDR1 SNHLY and CDR2 FYNNEI come from the germline V gene. CDR3 sequence: CASSGLAGGFEAETQYF. The DNA of the CDR3 is TGTGCCAGCAGCGGACTAGCGGGGGGGTTCGAGGCGGAGACCCAGTACTTC.